A selection of T cell receptor beta chains follows, all from one sample in a study of shared clonotypes between healthy human individuals. Data came from immunoSEQ multiplex PCR; TCRdb stores just in-frame clones and leaves some out. The sample contains about 1.5 million clones, approximately 98% of which appear only once. Sequencing used naive CD4+ T cells sorted from blood. These receptors were taken from a man aged 25-40 years in good health. Both conserved end residues are part of each CDR3. The D gene is left open where the match is weak. Some rows mark clone size as missing; the rest say once, few, many or name a class of expanded clone.

DNA,CDR3,D,V,size,J
TGTGCCAGCTCACCTGCGCCAGGGGCTAATGAAAAACTGTTTTTT,CASSPAPGANEKLFF,NA,TRBV18,NA,TRBJ1-4
TGTGCCAGCAGCTTAGGAATTGCTAGCGGATACCAAGAGACCCAGTACTTC,CASSLGIASGYQETQYF,TRBD2,TRBV11-2,NA,TRBJ2-5
TGCGCCAGCAGCCGAACCGGGACTAGCGGAGACCCCTACGAGCAGTACTTC,CASSRTGTSGDPYEQYF,TRBD2,TRBV4-3,NA,TRBJ2-7
TGTGCCAGCAGCGTAGAGGACAGGTACTCTGGGGCCAACGTCCTGACTTTC,CASSVEDRYSGANVLTF,TRBD1,TRBV9,NA,TRBJ2-6
TGTGCCAGCAGTGGGAACAGGGTGGGCAATCAGCCCCAGCATTTT,CASSGNRVGNQPQHF,NA,TRBV2,NA,TRBJ1-5
TGTGCCAGTCCCCGGGGAAGAACGAACACTGAAGCTTTCTTT,CASPRGRTNTEAFF,NA,TRBV9,NA,TRBJ1-1
TGTGCCAGCAGTTTAGCCGCGGGGGTGGGAAAGACCCAGTACTTC,CASSLAAGVGKTQYF,TRBD2,TRBV28,NA,TRBJ2-5
TGTGCCAGCAGCTTAGGACTAGCGGGATTCACAGATACGCAGTATTTT,CASSLGLAGFTDTQYF,TRBD2,TRBV7-2,NA,TRBJ2-3
TGTGCCAGCAGTTTATACAGGGGGGACTATGGCTACACCTTC,CASSLYRGDYGYTF,TRBD1,TRBV28,NA,TRBJ1-2
TGTGCCAGCCGAACTAGCGCAGCCTACGAGCAGTACTTC,CASRTSAAYEQYF,TRBD2,TRBV2,NA,TRBJ2-7
TGTGCCGGCCACGCAGGGGGCAGAAGGGGAGATACGCAGTATTTT,CAGHAGGRRGDTQYF,TRBD1,TRBV5-4,NA,TRBJ2-3
TGTGCCAGCAGAGCGGGTGGATTTCAGGGCTACACCTTC,CASRAGGFQGYTF,NA,TRBV2,NA,TRBJ1-2
TGCGCCAGCAGCCTCTACCCCCTTGGACAGGGGGCTGGAAACACCATATATTTT,CASSLYPLGQGAGNTIYF,TRBD1,TRBV4-1,NA,TRBJ1-3
TGCGCCAGCAGCCCCTACCCCCGGGACGGCTTCTCTGGGGCCAACGTCCTGACTTTC,CASSPYPRDGFSGANVLTF,NA,TRBV4-1,NA,TRBJ2-6
TGTGCCAGCAGTCCCCGGCTAGCTAGCACAGATACGCAGTATTTT,CASSPRLASTDTQYF,NA,TRBV27,NA,TRBJ2-3
TGTGCCAGCAGCCAACGGCTAGCGGGAGCCATCACCGGGGAGCTGTTTTTT,CASSQRLAGAITGELFF,TRBD2,TRBV14,NA,TRBJ2-2
TGTGCCAGCAGCTTAGAATTAACATACGAGCAGTACTTC,CASSLELTYEQYF,NA,TRBV7-9,NA,TRBJ2-7
TGTGCCAGCAGATATGGGACTAGCGGTTACAATGAGCAGTTCTTC,CASRYGTSGYNEQFF,TRBD2,TRBV28,NA,TRBJ2-1
TGTGCCACGGCGGCAGGGGTTGAATGGGGCTACACCTTC,CATAAGVEWGYTF,NA,TRBV27,NA,TRBJ1-2
TGTGCCAGCAGCCAAGATAAATCCGGGTTTCGTTCCCCTCTTGAGCAGTACTTC,CASSQDKSGFRSPLEQYF,NA,TRBV14,NA,TRBJ2-7
TGTGCCAGCAGCTTTACAGGGTTCGATCTCGGCTACACCTTC,CASSFTGFDLGYTF,NA,TRBV5-4,NA,TRBJ1-2
TGTGCCAGCAGCAGACACCCGCGGACTAGAGGACCCTACAATGAGCAGTTCTTC,CASSRHPRTRGPYNEQFF,TRBD2,TRBV7-2,NA,TRBJ2-1
TGTGCCGCCTCAGCTAGCGGAGTATTATACGAGCAGTACTTC,CAASASGVLYEQYF,TRBD2,TRBV5-8,NA,TRBJ2-7
TGTGCCAGCTCACCCATGACGTACACCGGGGAGCTGTTTTTT,CASSPMTYTGELFF,NA,TRBV18,NA,TRBJ2-2
TGTGCCAGCACCGACGGGGTCGTGTACGAGCAGTACTTC,CASTDGVVYEQYF,NA,TRBV28,NA,TRBJ2-7
TGTGCCAGCGGAATCGGGGGGAGCTCCTACGAGCAGTACTTC,CASGIGGSSYEQYF,TRBD2,TRBV27,NA,TRBJ2-7
TGCGCCAGCAGCCTACTAGCGGGAGGGCTCTCCGGGGAGCTGTTTTTT,CASSLLAGGLSGELFF,TRBD2,TRBV5-1,once,TRBJ2-2
TGTGCCAGCAGCTTGCCGGGACAGCACACAGATACGCAGTATTTT,CASSLPGQHTDTQYF,TRBD1,TRBV11-2,once,TRBJ2-3
TGTGCCAGCGCCCAAGGAGGTAGAGGGGAGACCCAGTACTTC,CASAQGGRGETQYF,NA,TRBV2,NA,TRBJ2-5